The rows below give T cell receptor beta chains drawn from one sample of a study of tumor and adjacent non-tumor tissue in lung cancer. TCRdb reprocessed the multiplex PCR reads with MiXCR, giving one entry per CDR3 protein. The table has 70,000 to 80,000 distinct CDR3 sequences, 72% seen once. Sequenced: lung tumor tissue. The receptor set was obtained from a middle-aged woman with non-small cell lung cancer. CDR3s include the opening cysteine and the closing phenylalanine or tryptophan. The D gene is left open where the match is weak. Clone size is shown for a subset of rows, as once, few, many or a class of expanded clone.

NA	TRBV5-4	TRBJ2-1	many	TGTGCCAGCAGCTGGGGCCGGGGCTCCTACAATGAGCAGTTCTTC	CASSWGRGSYNEQFF
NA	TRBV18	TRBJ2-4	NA	TGTGCCAGCTCCCTTGCTGGAGCAGCCGACACCAAAAACATTCAATACTTC	CASSLAGAADTKNIQYF
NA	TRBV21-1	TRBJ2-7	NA	TGTGCCAGCCTCGAGTTTGGGCCCTATGAGCAGTACTTC	CASLEFGPYEQYF
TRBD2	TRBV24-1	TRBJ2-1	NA	TGTGTCACCAGGCCTAGCGGGTACAATGAGCAGTTCTTC	CVTRPSGYNEQFF
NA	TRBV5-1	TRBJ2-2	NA	TGCGCCAGCAGCCCCGGAGATGGGCGGGGCGGGGAGCTGTTTTTT	CASSPGDGRGGELFF
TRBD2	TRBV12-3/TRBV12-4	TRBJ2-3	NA	TGTGCGAGCAGGACTAGCGGCCCTCATCAAGATACGCAGTATTTT	CASRTSGPHQDTQYF
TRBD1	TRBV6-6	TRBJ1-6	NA	TGTGCCAACAGCCGCGACAGGGGGCGCGAACCCCTCCACTTT	CANSRDRGREPLHF
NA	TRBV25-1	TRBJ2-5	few	TGTGCCAGCAGTCAGGGGAGGGCAGAGACCCAGTACTTC	CASSQGRAETQYF
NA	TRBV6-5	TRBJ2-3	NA	TGTGCCACTCAGGAGGTAGTAATAGATAAGCAGTATTTT	CATQEVVIDKQYF
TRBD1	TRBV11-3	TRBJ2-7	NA	TGTGCCAGAAGCCTCGGACAGGGTTCCTACGAGCAATACTTC	CARSLGQGSYEQYF
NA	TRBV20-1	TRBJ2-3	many	TGCAGTGCTAGAGGGGACTCGAGAGATACGCAGTATTTT	CSARGDSRDTQYF
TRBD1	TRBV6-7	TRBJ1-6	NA	TGTGCCAGCAGTCACCTCGACAGGGTAGGAAGCTCAGCCCTCCACTTT	CASSHLDRVGSSALHF
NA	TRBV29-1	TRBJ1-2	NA	NA	CSVGTGAKGDTF
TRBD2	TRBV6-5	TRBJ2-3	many	TGTGCCAGCAGTTACCTGCTAGCGGGGGGGCCTAATACGCAGTATTTT	CASSYLLAGGPNTQYF
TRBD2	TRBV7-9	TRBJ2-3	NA	TGTGCCAGCAGCGGTCCGGGACTAGGAGGGCCCACAGATACGCGGTATTTT	CASSGPGLGGPTDTRYF
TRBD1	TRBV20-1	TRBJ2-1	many	TGCAGTGCTGGGGCCTTACAGGGGGCCGCATACAATGAGCAGTTCTTC	CSAGALQGAAYNEQFF
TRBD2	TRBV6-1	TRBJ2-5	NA	TGTGCCAGCAGTGTCGGGACTAGCGGGGGCCGTCAATACTTC	CASSVGTSGGRQYF
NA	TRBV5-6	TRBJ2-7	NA	TGTGCCAGTTGCTTGATGGGGGCCCAACGAGTAAACGATCAGTACTTC	CASCLMGAQRVNDQYF
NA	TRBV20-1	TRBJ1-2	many	TGCAGTGCGGAGCTTGGGTTTGGAGGCTACACCTTC	CSAELGFGGYTF
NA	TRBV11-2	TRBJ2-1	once	TGTGCCAGCAGCCCGTGGACATGGTACAATGAGCAGCTCTTC	CASSPWTWYNEQLF